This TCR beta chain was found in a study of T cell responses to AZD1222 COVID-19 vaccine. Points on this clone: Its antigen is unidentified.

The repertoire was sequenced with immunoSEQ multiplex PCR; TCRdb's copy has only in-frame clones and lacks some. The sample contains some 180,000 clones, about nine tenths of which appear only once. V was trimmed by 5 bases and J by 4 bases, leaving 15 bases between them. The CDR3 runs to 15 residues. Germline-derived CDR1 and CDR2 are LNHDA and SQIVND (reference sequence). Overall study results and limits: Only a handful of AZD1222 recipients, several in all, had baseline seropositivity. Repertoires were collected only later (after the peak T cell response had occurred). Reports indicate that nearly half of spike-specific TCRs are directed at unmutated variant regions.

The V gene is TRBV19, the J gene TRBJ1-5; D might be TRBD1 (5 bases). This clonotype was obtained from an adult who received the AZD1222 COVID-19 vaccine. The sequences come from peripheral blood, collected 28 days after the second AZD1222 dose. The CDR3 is CASSLHGHSNQPQHF. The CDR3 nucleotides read TGTGCCAGTAGTCTCCACGGACATAGTAATCAGCCCCAGCATTTT.